This TCR beta chain originates from a study of Ad26.COV2.S vaccination and SARS-CoV-2 variants. On the study more broadly: A COV1001 Ad26.COV2.S trial-arm participant provided the sample.

As for treatment: approximately 18 received Ad26.COV2.S at low or high dose, single or two shots; 5 received placebo; per-sample allocation not given. Day 63 after the first vaccine or placebo injection was the time point for sampling. The CDR3 has 14 residues. Germline V lookup: CDR1 SGHRS, CDR2 YFSETQ. V lost 7 bases, J lost 4 bases, and 14 bases lay in between. The assay was immunoSEQ multiplex PCR, and TCRdb's table has in-frame clones only and misses some. Here the sample spans around 380,000 clones, roughly nine tenths being singletons. The chain uses TRBV5-1 and TRBJ1-4, with D possibly being TRBD1 (5 bases). The TCR was taken from a person between 18 and 65 years old who received the Ad26.COV2.S COVID-19 vaccine or a placebo. The specimen comprised peripheral blood, sampled in a trial of Ad26.COV2.S vaccine versus placebo. CDR3: CASRTGVGNEKLFF. The CDR3 coding sequence is TGCGCCAGCCGTACGGGGGTTGGTAATGAAAAACTGTTTTTT.